The rows below give T cell receptor beta chains drawn from one sample of a study of T-cell reconstitution after alpha-beta-depleted transplantation in children. TCRdb fed the PCR reads into MiXCR, producing one record per CDR3 protein. The sample consists of over 200,000 distinct CDR3 sequences, roughly 11% of them appearing once. The sample here was PBMCs, taken before TCRalphabeta/CD19-depleted stem cell transplant. These receptors originate from a child less than two years old with acute myeloid leukemia, due to receive a stem cell transplant. The CDR3 runs from the conserved cysteine through the conserved F or W. Fields, in order: V gene, D gene, J gene, clone size, CDR3 DNA, CDR3 protein. A D gene is named only where the DNA matches it firmly. Clone size is given for some rows only: seen once, a few or many times, or a class if the clone is expanded.

>TRBV24-1|TRBD1|TRBJ2-3|many
TGTGCCACCAGTGATTTGCGAAATACACAGGGGAATACGCAGTATTTT
CATSDLRNTQGNTQYF
>TRBV5-1|NA|TRBJ2-7|many
TGCGCCAGCAGCTCAGGAGGGACCTACGAGCAGTACTTC
CASSSGGTYEQYF
>TRBV28|TRBD2|TRBJ2-3|many
TGTGCCAGCAGACTAGCGGGAGGCACAGATACGCAGTATTTT
CASRLAGGTDTQYF
>TRBV7-7|TRBD1|TRBJ1-1|many
TGTGCTAGCAGCTTGGACAGGTACACTGAAGCTTTCTTT
CASSLDRYTEAFF
>TRBV3-1|NA|TRBJ1-2|many
TGTGCCAGCAGCCAGACCAATCCAAGTGGCTACACCTTC
CASSQTNPSGYTF
>TRBV29-1|NA|TRBJ1-1|many
TGCAGCGCTCGCAGGCAGAACACTGAAGCTTTCTTT
CSARRQNTEAFF
>TRBV12-3/TRBV12-4|TRBD1|TRBJ2-7|many
TGTGCCAGCAGTTTATGGAGACAGGGGGCTTACGAGCAGTACTTC
CASSLWRQGAYEQYF
>TRBV7-9|NA|TRBJ2-7|many
TGTGCCAGCAGCTTAGCGCACACCTCCTACGAGCAGTACTTC
CASSLAHTSYEQYF
>TRBV28|TRBD2|TRBJ2-2|many
TGTGCCAGCAGTAGCGGGAGCGCGAACACCGGGGAGCTGTTTTTT
CASSSGSANTGELFF
>TRBV20-1|NA|TRBJ2-1|many
TGCAGCGCGGGTATGGGGAATGAGCAGTTCTTC
CSAGMGNEQFF
>TRBV6-5|NA|TRBJ1-6|many
TGTGCCAGCAGTTACTCGGCAGGGGTAAATTCACCCCTCCACTTT
CASSYSAGVNSPLHF
>TRBV20-1|TRBD2|TRBJ2-7|many
TGCAGTGCTAGAGTGGCGGGGAGGGACGAGCAGTACTTC
CSARVAGRDEQYF
>TRBV28|NA|TRBJ2-1|few
TGTGCCAGCAGTTTGGTCCTCCTGGATGAGCAGTTCTTC
CASSLVLLDEQFF
>TRBV24-1|TRBD2|TRBJ2-1|many
TGTGCCACCAGTGATCCCGGGACTAACTACAATGAGCAGTTCTTC
CATSDPGTNYNEQFF
>TRBV20-1|NA|TRBJ1-4|many
TGCAGTGCTCGTTCTACAGGGAAATCGGGGGAAAAACTGTTTTTT
CSARSTGKSGEKLFF
>TRBV7-2|TRBD2|TRBJ2-2|many
TGTGCCAGCAGCCCCTTAGCGGGAGCACGCACCGGGGAGCTGTTTTTT
CASSPLAGARTGELFF
>TRBV28|NA|TRBJ1-3|many
TGTGCCAGCAGTCGCGGACGCCTCTCTGGAAACACCATATATTTT
CASSRGRLSGNTIYF
>TRBV5-1|TRBD1|TRBJ2-7|many
TGCGCCAGTAGCCTGGGTGGGACAGCAGCCTACGAGCAGTACTTC
CASSLGGTAAYEQYF
>TRBV12-3/TRBV12-4|TRBD2|TRBJ2-1|many
TGTGCCAGCTCGAGCCGGGGGGGTTACAATGAGCAGTTCTTC
CASSSRGGYNEQFF
>TRBV28|TRBD2|TRBJ2-3|NA
TGTGCCAGCAGCCCCAACCTAGCGGGAGCGAGGGATACGCAGTATTTT
CASSPNLAGARDTQYF
>TRBV7-7|TRBD2|TRBJ2-1|few
TGTGCCAGCAGCCCGGGACTAGCGGGAGTAAAGGGGAATGAGCAGTTCTTC
CASSPGLAGVKGNEQFF
>TRBV2|NA|TRBJ2-5|NA
TGTGCCAGCAGTGACTCACATGGATGGGAGACCCAGTACTTC
CASSDSHGWETQYF
>TRBV5-1|TRBD2|TRBJ2-3|many
TGCGCCAGCAGCTTGGGATCTAGCGGTAGCACAGATACGCAGTATTTT
CASSLGSSGSTDTQYF
>TRBV6-1|NA|TRBJ1-2|NA
TGTGCCAGCAGTGAAGATAATGTGACCGGCTACACCTTC
CASSEDNVTGYTF
>TRBV2|NA|TRBJ1-1|many
TGTGCCAGCGAAAGGGAGACAGCCCTGAACACTGAAGCTTTCTTT
CASERETALNTEAFF
>TRBV2|NA|TRBJ2-7|many
TGTGCCAGCAGTGATAGAAACGAGCAGTACTTC
CASSDRNEQYF